This T cell receptor beta chain comes out of a study of cytomegalovirus exposure and HLA in healthy donors. Whole-study results and caveats: The study recorded 164 TCR beta chains that were cytomegalovirus-associated.

Measured with immunoSEQ multiplex PCR; TCRdb has only the in-frame clones, and not every one. The sample lists about 330,000 clones, about 85% occurring once. The donors were part of the validation cohort, which consisted of roughly 120 subjects and was separate from the first cohort of 670 or so subjects. As for this clone: Its specificity is not known.

Sequencing was performed on PBMCs. The sequence came from a woman aged 30 to 39 in good health and CMV-seropositive.

The CDR3 loop is CASSFVRPDIYGYTF. The DNA for the CDR3 is TGTGCCAGCAGTTTCGTACGGCCGGATATCTATGGCTACACCTTC. The chain links TRBV28 to TRBJ1-2; D gene uncertain. This CDR3 region has 15 residues. Germline CDR1 is MDHEN and CDR2 is SYDVKM. V lost 3 bases, J lost 4 bases, and 15 bases lay in between.